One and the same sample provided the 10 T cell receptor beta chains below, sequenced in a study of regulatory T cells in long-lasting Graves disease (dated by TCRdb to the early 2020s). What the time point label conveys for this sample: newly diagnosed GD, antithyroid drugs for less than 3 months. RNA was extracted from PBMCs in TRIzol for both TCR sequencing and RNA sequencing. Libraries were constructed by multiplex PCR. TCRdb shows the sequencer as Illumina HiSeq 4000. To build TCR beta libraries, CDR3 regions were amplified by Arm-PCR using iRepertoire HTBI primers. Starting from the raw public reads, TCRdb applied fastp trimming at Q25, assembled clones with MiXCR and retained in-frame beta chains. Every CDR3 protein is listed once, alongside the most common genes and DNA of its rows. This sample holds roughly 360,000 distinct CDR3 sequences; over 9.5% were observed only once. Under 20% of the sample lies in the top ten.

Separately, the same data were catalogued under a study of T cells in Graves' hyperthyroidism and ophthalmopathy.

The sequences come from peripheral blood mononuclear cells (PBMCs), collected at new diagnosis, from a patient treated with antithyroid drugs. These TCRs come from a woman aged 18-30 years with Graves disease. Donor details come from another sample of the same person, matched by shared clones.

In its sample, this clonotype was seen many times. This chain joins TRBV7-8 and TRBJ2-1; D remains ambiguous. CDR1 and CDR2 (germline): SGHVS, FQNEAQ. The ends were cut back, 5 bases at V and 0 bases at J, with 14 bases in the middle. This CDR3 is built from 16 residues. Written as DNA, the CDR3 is TGTGCCAGCAGCGACCCCCTAGTAGACTCCTACAATGAGCAGTTCTTC. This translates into CASSDPLVDSYNEQFF. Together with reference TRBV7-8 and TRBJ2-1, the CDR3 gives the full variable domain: GAGVSQSPRYKVAKRGQDVALRCDPISGHVSLFWYQQALGQGPEFLTYFQNEAQLDKSGLPSDRFFAERPEGSVSTLKIQRTQQEDSAVYLCASSDPLVDSYNEQFFGPGTRLTVL.

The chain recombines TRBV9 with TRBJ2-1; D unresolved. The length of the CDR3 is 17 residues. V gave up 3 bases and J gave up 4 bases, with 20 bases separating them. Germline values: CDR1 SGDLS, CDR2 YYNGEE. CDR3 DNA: TGTGCCAGCAGCGCATTGAACACTATAGCCGGTTACAATGAGCAGTTCTTC. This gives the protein CASSALNTIAGYNEQFF. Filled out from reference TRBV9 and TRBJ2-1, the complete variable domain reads DSGVTQTPKHLITATGQRVTLRCSPRSGDLSVYWYQQSLDQGLQFLIQYYNGEERAKGNILERFSAQQFPDLHSELNLSSLELGDSALYFCASSALNTIAGYNEQFFGPGTRLTVL.

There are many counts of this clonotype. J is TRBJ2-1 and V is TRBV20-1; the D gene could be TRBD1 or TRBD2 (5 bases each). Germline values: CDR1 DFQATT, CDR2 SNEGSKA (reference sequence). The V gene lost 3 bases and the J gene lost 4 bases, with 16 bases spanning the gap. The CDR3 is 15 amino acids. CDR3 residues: CSARHGVGDYNEQFF. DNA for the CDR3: TGCAGTGCTAGGCACGGGGTAGGGGATTACAATGAGCAGTTCTTC.

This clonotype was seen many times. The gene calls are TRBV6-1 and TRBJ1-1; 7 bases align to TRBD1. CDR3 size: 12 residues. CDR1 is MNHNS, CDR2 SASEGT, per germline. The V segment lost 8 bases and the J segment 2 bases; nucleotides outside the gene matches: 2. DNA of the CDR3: TGTGCCAGCGGACAGGCAAACACTGAAGCTTTCTTT. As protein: CASGQANTEAFF.

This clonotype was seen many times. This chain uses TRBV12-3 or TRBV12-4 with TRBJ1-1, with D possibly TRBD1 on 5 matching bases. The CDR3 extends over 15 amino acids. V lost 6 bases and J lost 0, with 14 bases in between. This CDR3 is CASSPSGRLNTEAFF. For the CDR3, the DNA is TGTGCCAGCAGCCCCTCGGGACGGTTGAACACTGAAGCTTTCTTT.

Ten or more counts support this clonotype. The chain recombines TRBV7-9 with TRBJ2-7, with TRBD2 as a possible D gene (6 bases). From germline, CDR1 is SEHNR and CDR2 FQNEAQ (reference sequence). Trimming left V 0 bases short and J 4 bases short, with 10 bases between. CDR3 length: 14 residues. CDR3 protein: CASSLALEGYEQYF. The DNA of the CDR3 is TGTGCCAGCAGCTTAGCTCTGGAGGGTTACGAGCAGTACTTC.

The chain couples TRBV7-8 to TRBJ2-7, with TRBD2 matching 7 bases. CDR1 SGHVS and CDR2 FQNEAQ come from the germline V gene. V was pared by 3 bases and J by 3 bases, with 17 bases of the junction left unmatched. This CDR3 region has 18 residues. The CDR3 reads CASSFTPRNLAESYEQYF. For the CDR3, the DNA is TGTGCCAGCAGCTTTACCCCACGGAATCTAGCGGAAAGCTACGAGCAGTACTTC.

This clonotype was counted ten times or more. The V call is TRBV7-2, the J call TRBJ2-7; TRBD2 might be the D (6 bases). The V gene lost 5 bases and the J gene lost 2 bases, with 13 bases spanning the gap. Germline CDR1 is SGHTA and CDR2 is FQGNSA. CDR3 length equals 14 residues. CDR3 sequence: CASSIIADAYEQYF. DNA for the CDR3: TGTGCCAGCAGCATAATAGCGGATGCCTACGAGCAGTACTTC.

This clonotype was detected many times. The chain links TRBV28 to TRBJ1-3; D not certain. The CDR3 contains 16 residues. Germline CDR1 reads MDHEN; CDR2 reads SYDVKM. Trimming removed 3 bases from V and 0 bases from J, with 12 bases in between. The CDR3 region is CASSFEVLSSGNTIYF. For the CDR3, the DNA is TGTGCCAGCAGTTTTGAAGTTTTGTCCTCTGGAAACACCATATATTTT.

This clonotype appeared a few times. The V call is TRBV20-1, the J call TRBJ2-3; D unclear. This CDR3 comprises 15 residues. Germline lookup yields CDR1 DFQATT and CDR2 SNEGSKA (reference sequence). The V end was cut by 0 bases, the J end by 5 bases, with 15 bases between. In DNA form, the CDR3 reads TGCAGTGCTAGAGATCCTACGCGTCTCGAAGATACGCAGTATTTT. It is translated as CSARDPTRLEDTQYF.